The 8 T cell receptor beta chains listed next were all sequenced from one sample in a study of blood T cell repertoires in COVID-19. Only in-frame clones appear in the TCRdb table, and some are missing; sequencing was by immunoSEQ multiplex PCR. The sample holds approximately 400,000 clones, 90% to 95% seen once. Input material: PBMCs or T cells enriched from blood (not recorded which). The receptors shown here come from a woman in her thirties or forties who had been exposed to COVID-19.

V usage is TRBV7-2 and J usage is TRBJ1-6; 8 bases fit TRBD1. This CDR3 spans 15 amino acids. J gave up 10 bases and V 3 bases, and 8 bases lay outside the gene matches. The germline V gene has CDR1 SGHTA and CDR2 FQGNSA. CDR3 amino acids: CASSLARTGHSPLHF. DNA of the CDR3: TGTGCCAGCAGCTTGGCCCGGACAGGGCACTCACCCCTCCACTTT.

The rearrangement uses TRBV28 and TRBJ1-1, with 8 nucleotides matching TRBD1. With 5 bases clipped from V and 8 bases from J, the junction kept 7 bases outside the gene matches. Looked up from germline, CDR1 is MDHEN and CDR2 is SYDVKM. The CDR3 is made up of 13 amino acids. The chain's CDR3 is CASSLPRDREAFF. CDR3 nucleotide sequence: TGTGCCAGCAGTCTACCTCGGGACAGGGAAGCTTTCTTT.

This clone was seen only once. This chain joins TRBV11-3 and TRBJ2-5; D possibly corresponds to TRBD2 (5 bases). The CDR3 consists of 13 residues. The germline V and J ends were trimmed by 4 bases and 5 bases, with 11 bases remaining between them. CDR1 SGHNT and CDR2 YENEEA come from the germline V gene. DNA of the CDR3: TGTGCCAGCAGCTCCATAGCTAGCGAGACCCAGTACTTC. Residues: CASSSIASETQYF.

This chain uses TRBV5-1 with TRBJ1-1; a weak D match, TRBD1 (6 bases). Trimming left V 3 bases short and J 1 base short, with 13 bases between. This CDR3 is 15 amino acids long. Germline V lookup: CDR1 SGHRS, CDR2 YFSETQ. CDR3 amino acids: CASSYGTRANTEAFF. The CDR3 DNA reads TGCGCCAGCAGCTACGGGACAAGGGCGAACACTGAAGCTTTCTTT.

The chain couples TRBV3-1 (or the pseudogene TRBV3-2) to TRBJ1-3, with D uncertain. This CDR3 has 14 residues. Per germline, CDR1 LGHDT and CDR2 YNNKEL (reference sequence). V lost 3 bases and J lost 0, with 6 bases in between. The CDR3 protein is CASSHASSGNTIYF. The CDR3 DNA is TGTGCCAGCAGCCACGCTAGCTCTGGAAACACCATATATTTT.

In its sample, this clone was seen once. The CDR3 DNA reads TGCGCCAGCAGCGCTACTAGCGGGAGTACCCACGAGCAGTACTTC. It is translated as CASSATSGSTHEQYF. The rearrangement uses TRBV10-2 and TRBJ2-7, with 11 nucleotides matching TRBD2. Germline V gives CDR1 WSHSY, CDR2 SAAADI. The CDR3 has 15 amino acids. V gave up 6 bases and J gave up 5 bases; unmatched junction bases: 9.

The chain recombines TRBV30 with TRBJ2-1, with TRBD1 as a possible D gene (5 bases). V shed 0 bases and J shed 4 bases, with 22 bases lying between them. CDR3 length: 18 residues. Germline V gives CDR1 GTSNPN, CDR2 SVGIG (reference sequence). The CDR3 coding sequence is TGTGCCTGGAGTGTAAGGGGCAGGGTACCCCTCAGATACAATGAGCAGTTCTTC. This sequence encodes CAWSVRGRVPLRYNEQFF.

The chain employs TRBV5-1 and TRBJ2-2; 7 bases align to TRBD2. Unmatched junction bases numbered 2, after V lost 2 bases and J lost 4 bases. CDR3 length: 14 residues. CDR1 and CDR2 (germline): SGHRS, YFSETQ. The CDR3 is CASSFTGGTGELFF. In DNA form, the CDR3 reads TGCGCCAGCAGCTTCACGGGGGGCACCGGGGAGCTGTTTTTT.